The source of this T cell receptor (beta chain) is a study of cytomegalovirus exposure and HLA in healthy donors. The PCR used 60 Vbeta and 13 Jbeta primers. TCRdb keeps only in-frame clones here, not all; method: immunoSEQ multiplex PCR. The table lists roughly 140,000 clones, around 79% of them singletons. The CDR3 length is 12 residues. The V gene lost 6 bases and the J gene lost 7 bases, with 10 bases spanning the gap. Germline CDR1 and CDR2: LNHDA and SQIVND (reference sequence). The rearrangement links TRBV19 to TRBJ1-5, with D unclear. Sequencing was performed on PBMCs. The sequence was collected from a human donor in good health. CDR3 sequence (DNA): TGTGCCAGTAGCCCAATGGGCCAGCCCCAGCATTTT. Amino acids: CASSPMGQPQHF.